Detailed here is one TCR beta chain. Per the authors' pipeline: Cell counts per sample came from amplifying reference gene primers. Profiling relied on immunoSEQ multiplex PCR, and the TCRdb table lists in-frame clones only, not all of them. The V and J calls and clone size come from that table; D and trimming were worked out from the DNA. The profile shows 95,000 to 150,000 clones, over 75% of them singletons. The data belong to a study of blood T cell repertoires in COVID-19. Study-level information: COVID-19 samples, acute and convalescent, were from the United States, Italy and Spain. Sources were T cells, B-cell-depleted T cells, or PBMCs; the material itself was cDNA or gDNA.

This sequence originates from a woman in her 70s with acute or convalescent COVID-19. Specimen: peripheral blood.

The CDR3 region is CASSHRGIALTEAFF. Written as DNA, the CDR3 is TGTGCCAGCAGCCACCGAGGGATAGCCCTCACTGAAGCTTTCTTT. V gene TRBV14 combines with J gene TRBJ1-1; the D is unclear. Trimming shortened V by 3 bases and J by 4 bases, and 15 bases separated the two germline ends. Germline lookup yields CDR1 SGHDN and CDR2 FVKESK. The CDR3 consists of 15 residues.